The T cell receptor beta chain under discussion was sequenced for a study of early T cells in non-severe SARS-CoV-2 infection. Overall study context: Sequenced material consisted of bulk RNA (from unsorted whole blood), and chains were unpaired.

This clonotype has ten or more counts. Its antigen is not known. Whole-study results and caveats: Anti-spike CD8 responses were favored in VDJdb matching, and private and CD4 specificities were missed.

The CDR3 length is 15 residues. V shed 7 bases, J shed 7 bases, and the junction held 11 bases outside the gene matches. Unique molecular identifier tags were affixed to discrete cDNA molecules. TCRdb re-called the 5' RACE reads with MiXCR, one entry per CDR3 protein. The data contain 80,000 to 95,000 distinct CDR3 sequences, roughly 13% of them singletons. Sequences were obtained from whole blood. J is TRBJ1-1 and V is TRBV12-3 or TRBV12-4, with 11 bases aligning to TRBD1. The sequence derives from an adult who was a healthcare worker with PCR-confirmed SARS-CoV-2 infection or an uninfected control (not recorded which). In DNA, the CDR3 is TGTGCCAGCACCGAAGGACAGGGGGCGTTTATTGAAGCTTTCTTT. The encoded protein is CASTEGQGAFIEAFF.